The present T cell receptor beta chain was sequenced within a study of T cell responses to AZD1222 COVID-19 vaccine. The V gene's germline CDR1 is LGHNA and CDR2 YNFKEQ. V was trimmed by 0 bases and J by 0 bases, leaving 8 bases between them. CDR3 length equals 16 residues. This table comes from immunoSEQ multiplex PCR, and its TCRdb copy is limited to in-frame clones, with some not included. This sample carries around 88,000 clones, around 92% of them seen once, and the ten largest clones take 2.8%. The chain carries TRBV4-2 and TRBJ1-4; maybe TRBD1 (5 bases). The sequencing here drew on peripheral blood, taken on day 0 of MenACWY control vaccination. This TCR came from an adult in good health. The chain's CDR3 is CASSQDVQATNEKLFF. The CDR3 DNA reads TGTGCCAGCAGCCAAGATGTACAGGCAACTAATGAAAAACTGTTTTTT.